The 21 T cell receptor beta chains presented below share a single source sample, sequenced in a study of PD-1 blockade in mismatch repair-deficient tumors. Produced via immunoSEQ multiplex PCR; TCRdb's table is partial and in-frame only. The sample holds about 130,000 clones, 88% seen once. Sequencing was performed on peripheral blood, taken 70 to 73 weeks after starting pembrolizumab. Receptor source: an adult with mismatch repair-deficient cancer.

This clone was recorded once. Other DNA sequences in the sample encode the same CDR3. The J gene is TRBJ2-7, the V gene TRBV4-1; D unclear. This CDR3 region has 14 residues. The V gene lost 1 base and the J gene lost 2 bases, with 9 bases spanning the gap. Germline assignment: CDR1 MGHRA and CDR2 YSYEKL. The CDR3 reads CASSQVSTPYEQYF. The CDR3 DNA reads as TGCGCCAGCAGCCAAGTTAGCACGCCCTACGAGCAGTACTTC.

The V call is TRBV4-1, the J call TRBJ1-4; D may be TRBD1 (6 bases). This CDR3 is 15 amino acids long. Between the trimmed V and J ends, which lost 4 bases and 8 bases, there was a span of 17 bases. Germline CDR1 is MGHRA and CDR2 is YSYEKL. The CDR3 loop reads CASSLRGMAEEKLFF. As DNA, the CDR3 is TGCGCCAGCAGCCTCAGGGGAATGGCGGAAGAAAAACTGTTTTTT.

This clone was observed a single time. The genes are TRBV7-2 and TRBJ2-7; D tentatively fits TRBD1 or TRBD2 (5 bases each). Germline CDR1 is SGHTA and CDR2 is FQGNSA. This CDR3 spans 14 amino acids. V gave up 3 bases and J gave up 2 bases, with 11 bases separating them. CDR3 in amino acids: CASSLRDGTYEQYF. DNA for the CDR3: TGTGCCAGCAGCTTGAGGGACGGAACCTACGAGCAGTACTTC.

J is TRBJ2-3 and V is TRBV7-9; 9 bases agree with TRBD2. There are 16 residues in the CDR3. V gave up 3 bases and J gave up 6 bases; unmatched junction bases: 10. Germline V lookup: CDR1 SEHNR, CDR2 FQNEAQ (reference sequence). As DNA, the CDR3 is TGTGCCAGCAGCTTCTGGCGGGAGGGCCCATTGGATACGCAGTATTTT. Protein sequence: CASSFWREGPLDTQYF. Supplemented by reference TRBV7-9 and TRBJ2-3, the full variable domain reads DTGVSQNPRHKITKRGQNVTFRCDPISEHNRLYWYRQTLGQGPEFLTYFQNEAQLEKSRLLSDRFSAERPKGSFSTLEIQRTEQGDSAMYLCASSFWREGPLDTQYFGPGTRLTVL.

The rearrangement joins TRBV6-6 to TRBJ2-7; D is tentatively TRBD1 or TRBD2 (5 bases each). In germline, CDR1 is MNHNY, CDR2 SVGAGI (reference sequence). The V end lost 0 bases, the J end lost 4 bases, and 7 bases lay between the germline ends. The CDR3 is made up of 13 amino acids. CDR3 region: CASSYSRGYEQYF. The CDR3 region has the DNA TGTGCCAGCAGTTACTCGAGGGGTTACGAGCAGTACTTC.

This chain joins TRBV4-2 and TRBJ2-5; TRBD2 aligns across 9 bases. Trimming removed 0 bases from V and 2 bases from J; junction bases left unmatched: 19. Germline V lookup: CDR1 LGHNA, CDR2 YNFKEQ. CDR3 length equals 21 residues. The CDR3 loop is CASSQDRLAPGLARLQETQYF. The CDR3 nucleotides are TGTGCCAGCAGCCAAGATCGCTTAGCTCCGGGACTAGCACGACTACAAGAGACCCAGTACTTC.

This rearrangement joins TRBV6-5 to TRBJ2-7; 11 bases map to TRBD2. The CDR3 is 16 amino acids. With 4 bases clipped from V and 6 bases from J, the junction kept 11 bases outside the gene matches. Germline lookup yields CDR1 MNHEY and CDR2 SVGAGI. The CDR3 region is CASSLHLGLAAREQYF. CDR3 bases: TGTGCCAGCAGTTTACATCTGGGACTAGCGGCCCGCGAGCAGTACTTC.

The V gene is TRBV6-1, the J gene TRBJ2-2; a possible D gene is TRBD1 (5 bases). Germline CDR1 MNHNS, CDR2 SASEGT. V gave up 7 bases and J gave up 1 base, with 7 bases separating them. The CDR3 runs 13 residues. CDR3 nucleotides: TGTGCCAGCAACGGACAGAACACCGGGGAGCTGTTTTTT. Amino acids: CASNGQNTGELFF.

V usage is TRBV30 and J usage is TRBJ2-3; D uncertain. The CDR3 is 14 amino acids. Germline CDR1 and CDR2: GTSNPN and SVGIG (reference sequence). Trimming removed 3 bases from V and 5 bases from J, with 15 bases in between. The CDR3 loop is CAWRALDQKDTQYF. For the CDR3, the DNA is TGTGCCTGGAGGGCCCTTGATCAGAAAGATACGCAGTATTTT.

The chain combines TRBV7-9 with TRBJ2-2; 8 nucleotides line up with TRBD1. The CDR3 is made up of 18 amino acids. V dropped 5 bases and J dropped 0; count of bases not matched to a gene: 11. Germline V gene data show CDR1 as SEHNR and CDR2 as FQNEAQ (reference sequence). The DNA of the CDR3 is TGTGCCAGCAGCCCCCCGTCAACAGGGGGTACGAACACCGGGGAGCTGTTTTTT. As protein: CASSPPSTGGTNTGELFF.

The V and J genes are TRBV14 and TRBJ2-7; no firm D call. Germline V lookup: CDR1 SGHDN, CDR2 FVKESK. This CDR3 contains 13 residues. Trimming left V 1 base short and J 2 bases short, with 6 bases between. CDR3 DNA sequence: TGTGCCAGCAGCCAAGCTCCTACCTACGAGCAGTACTTC. This codes for CASSQAPTYEQYF.

Notes on this clone: This sequence may be a read error, since a much larger clone differs from it by one base. This chain joins TRBV6-4 and TRBJ2-3; 8 nucleotides match TRBD2. The CDR3 is made up of 15 amino acids. Germline V CDR1 and CDR2: MRHNA, SNTAGT. V dropped 0 bases and J dropped 2; count of bases not matched to a gene: 1. CDR3 nucleotide sequence: TGTGCCAGCAGTGACTCTAGCGGGAACACAGATACGCAGTATTTT. Protein: CASSDSSGNTDTQYF.

The J gene is TRBJ2-2, the V gene TRBV29-1; D not certain. The CDR3 spans 12 residues. The germline gives CDR1 SQVTM, CDR2 ANQGSEA. With 4 bases removed from V and 5 bases from J, the gap between germline ends came to 8 bases. The CDR3 DNA is TGCAGCGTTGCCCTTTGGACCGGGGAGCTGTTTTTT. Its translation: CSVALWTGELFF.

The chain uses TRBV4-1 and TRBJ2-1; 7 bases fit TRBD2. The CDR3 has 15 amino acids. The V gene's germline CDR1 is MGHRA and CDR2 YSYEKL. Trimming at V came to 4 bases and at J to 0 bases, leaving 3 bases not matched to a gene. Here the CDR3 DNA reads TGCGCCAGCAGCCCTAGCGGTAGCTCCTACAATGAGCAGTTCTTC. The encoded protein is CASSPSGSSYNEQFF.

The chain is built from TRBV9 and TRBJ2-7; D perhaps matches TRBD1 (6 bases). Trimming pared 4 bases from V and 0 bases from J, leaving 14 bases between. The germline V gene encodes CDR1 SGDLS and CDR2 YYNGEE. The CDR3 is 15 residues long. The CDR3 protein is CASSPSGQTSYEQYF. Here the CDR3 DNA reads TGTGCCAGCAGCCCTTCAGGACAGACCTCCTACGAGCAGTACTTC. The full variable domain, completed using reference TRBV9 and TRBJ2-7, is DSGVTQTPKHLITATGQRVTLRCSPRSGDLSVYWYQQSLDQGLQFLIQYYNGEERAKGNILERFSAQQFPDLHSELNLSSLELGDSALYFCASSPSGQTSYEQYFGPGTRLTVT.

This chain uses TRBV27 with TRBJ1-5, with 10 bases aligning to TRBD1. CDR1 MNHEY and CDR2 SMNVEV come from the germline V gene (reference sequence). The junction had 14 bases not matched to a gene; V was cut back by 6 bases and J by 6 bases. This CDR3 has 17 amino acids. DNA of the CDR3: TGTGCCAGCAGCCCTGAATTCGGACAGGGGGATTCTCAGCCCCAGCATTTT. Residues: CASSPEFGQGDSQPQHF.

The V and J genes are TRBV11-2 and TRBJ1-1; D may be TRBD1 (5 bases). Germline V gene lookup returns CDR1 SGHAT and CDR2 FQNNGV. V lost 5 bases to trimming and J lost 3 bases, with 16 bases between them. The CDR3 spans 15 residues. The CDR3 region has the DNA TGTGCCAGCAGCCCTCTGGGGGGACCGGACACTGAAGCTTTCTTT. Translated: CASSPLGGPDTEAFF.

J is TRBJ2-1 and V is TRBV4-1; 10 bases are a match to TRBD2. CDR3 size: 18 residues. J lost 8 bases, V lost 1 base, and 14 bases had no gene match. Germline values: CDR1 MGHRA, CDR2 YSYEKL. The CDR3 nucleotides read TGCGCCAGCAGCCAAGGGAAACGTCCAGCGGGAGGGCGCGATGAGCAGTTCTTC. Protein: CASSQGKRPAGGRDEQFF.

J is TRBJ2-7 and V is TRBV4-1; D might be TRBD1 or TRBD2, each matching 6 bases. Germline loops: CDR1 MGHRA, CDR2 YSYEKL. This CDR3 comprises 14 residues. Trimming removed 4 bases from V and 2 bases from J, with 12 bases in between. The CDR3 reads CASSRGDTTYEQYF. Here the CDR3 DNA reads TGCGCCAGCAGCCGGGGGGACACCACCTACGAGCAGTACTTC.

The chain uses TRBV6-5 and TRBJ1-1; 11 bases line up with TRBD1. Trimming removed 2 bases from V and 4 bases from J; junction bases left unmatched: 6. This CDR3 spans 16 amino acids. CDR1 MNHEY and CDR2 SVGAGI come from the germline V gene. The CDR3: CASSYLRTGGGTEAFF. The CDR3 nucleotides read TGTGCCAGCAGTTACCTCAGGACAGGGGGCGGCACTGAAGCTTTCTTT.

This chain links TRBV27 with TRBJ2-6; D may be TRBD2 (5 bases). The V end lost 6 bases, the J end lost 6 bases, and 9 bases lay between the germline ends. The CDR3 has 13 amino acids. Germline-derived CDR1 and CDR2 are MNHEY and SMNVEV (reference sequence). CDR3 DNA sequence: TGTGCCAGCAGCCCCGGGAAGGCCAACGTCCTGACTTTC. This encodes CASSPGKANVLTF.